This T cell receptor beta chain was recovered during a study of T cells in Graves' hyperthyroidism and ophthalmopathy. Study-wide results and caveats: The blood repertoire included most of the expanded thyroid clonotypes above 0.001.

Germline lookup yields CDR1 KGHSH and CDR2 LQKENI. There are 14 residues in the CDR3. Trimming removed 6 bases at V and 0 bases at J, with 11 bases between. The cohort's ophthalmopathy patients, a group with duration under 3 months, had a Clinical Activity Score of at least 3 and a NOSPECS grade of at least 4. Fresh peripheral blood, 10 ml, yielded the PBMCs. Researchers took RNA transcripts and amplified the TCR beta CDR3 regions from them. First-round RT-PCR of the TCR CDR3 relied on the HTBI primer set. TCRdb re-called the multiplex PCR reads through MiXCR, storing one row per CDR3 protein. The sample yields 200,000 to 250,000 distinct CDR3 sequences, approximately 23% seen once. This clonotype was recorded many times. Its antigen is still unknown.

The chain combines TRBV18 with TRBJ1-1; possible D gene TRBD1, 6 bases. Source material: blood. This clonotype originated in a woman aged 40 to 50 with Graves' ophthalmopathy. The CDR3 loop is CASSEGGLNTEAFF. CDR3 bases: TGTGCCAGCTCGGAGGGGGGATTGAACACTGAAGCTTTCTTT.